Presented here are 13 T cell receptor beta chains from one specimen sequenced in a study of regulatory T cells in long-lasting Graves disease. Time point in this sample: newly diagnosed GD, antithyroid drugs for less than 3 months. RNA extracted from PBMCs served as the sequencing template. Sequencing libraries for TCR beta were prepared with iRepertoire HTBI primers and Arm-PCR of CDR3 regions. TCRdb ran MiXCR on the multiplex PCR reads and lists one entry per CDR3 protein. Found here are 200,000 to 300,000 distinct CDR3 sequences, just over 20% of them singletons; the top ten hold approximately 15%. Here the sequenced sample was peripheral blood mononuclear cells (PBMCs), taken at new diagnosis, from a patient treated with antithyroid drugs. These receptors were collected from a female donor with Graves disease.

This clonotype showed up many times. This chain links TRBV5-1 with TRBJ2-5; 11 positions agree with TRBD1. CDR1 and CDR2 (germline): SGHRS, YFSETQ. The CDR3 consists of 16 residues. The J segment lost 5 bases and the V segment lost 4 bases, leaving 10 bases of the junction unmatched. The CDR3 DNA reads as TGCGCCAGCAGCGAACCCGGGACAGGGGGTACTGAGACCCAGTACTTC. Amino acid sequence: CASSEPGTGGTETQYF.

The genes are TRBV5-1 and TRBJ1-3, with D possibly being TRBD1 (5 bases). Per the germline V gene, CDR1 is SGHRS and CDR2 is YFSETQ. The germline V and J ends were trimmed by 8 bases and 0 bases, with 12 bases remaining between them. The CDR3 totals 14 residues. CDR3 amino acids: CASWDSSSGNTIYF. As DNA, the CDR3 is TGCGCCAGTTGGGACTCAAGCTCTGGAAACACCATATATTTT.

This clonotype was found once. The rearrangement links TRBV11-2 to TRBJ2-3; 10 positions agree with TRBD2. The ends lost 4 bases at V and 9 bases at J; junction bases unmatched: 1. The CDR3 is 12 amino acids. Per germline, CDR1 SGHAT and CDR2 FQNNGV. The chain's CDR3 is CASSSLAGTQYF. The CDR3 DNA reads as TGTGCCAGCAGCTCACTAGCGGGAACGCAGTATTTT.

This clonotype came up once. The rearrangement links TRBV5-1 to TRBJ2-6, with D perhaps matching TRBD1 (6 bases). CDR1 is SGHRS, CDR2 YFSETQ, per germline. The CDR3 consists of 16 residues. Between the trimmed V and J ends, which lost 1 base and 3 bases, there was a span of 11 bases. Here the CDR3 DNA reads TGCGCCAGCAGCTTGCGGTGGGGGCTTGGGGCCAACGTCCTGACTTTC. Protein product: CASSLRWGLGANVLTF.

This clonotype turned up a few times. This sequence joins TRBV4-2 and TRBJ2-7; unclear D gene. There are 15 residues in the CDR3. V dropped 0 bases and J dropped 6 bases, with 15 bases sitting between them. Germline CDR1 and CDR2: LGHNA and YNFKEQ. The CDR3, as DNA: TGTGCCAGCAGCCAAGATCTCGTCTCCATGGGCGAGCAGTACTTC. Protein product: CASSQDLVSMGEQYF.

The chain recombines TRBV19 with TRBJ2-5; a possible D gene is TRBD1 (6 bases). The germline gives CDR1 LNHDA, CDR2 SQIVND (reference sequence). The CDR3 spans 17 residues. Trimming cost V 3 bases and J 5 bases, with 22 bases left between them. CDR3 sequence: CASSILPGQPGEETQYF. Here the CDR3 DNA reads TGTGCCAGTAGTATTTTGCCGGGACAACCAGGCGAGGAGACCCAGTACTTC. The whole variable domain, remainder taken from reference TRBV19 and TRBJ2-5, is DGGITQSPKYLFRKEGQNVTLSCEQNLNHDAMYWYRQDPGQGLRLIYYSQIVNDFQKGDIAEGYSVSREKKESFPLTVTSAQKNPTAFYLCASSILPGQPGEETQYFGPGTRLLVL.

Many counts were recorded for this clonotype. The chain employs TRBV18 and TRBJ1-2; D might be TRBD1 (5 bases). The length of the CDR3 is 13 residues. From germline, CDR1 is KGHSH and CDR2 LQKENI. Trimming cost V 3 bases and J 4 bases, with 9 bases left between them. This chain's CDR3 is CASSPDSLYGYTF. The CDR3 DNA follows: TGTGCCAGCTCACCCGACAGCCTCTATGGCTACACCTTC.

This clonotype appeared a single time. The genes are TRBV20-1 and TRBJ2-6; 8 positions agree with TRBD2. Per the germline V gene, CDR1 is DFQATT and CDR2 is SNEGSKA (reference sequence). The trim removed 3 bases at V and 0 bases at J, leaving 10 bases unmatched. This CDR3 has 18 residues. CDR3 nucleotides: TGCAGTGCTAGGATGCGCGGGGGGTTCGACTCTGGGGCCAACGTCCTGACTTTC. Its translation is CSARMRGGFDSGANVLTF.

This clonotype was observed at least ten times. The germline gene is not matched at one end of the junction; a read error may be the cause. CDR3 nucleotides: TGTGCCAACAGCTTATCAGGGGATCCCACAGATACGCAGTATTTT. The encoded protein is CANSLSGDPTDTQYF. The rearrangement uses TRBV11-3 and TRBJ2-3, with D perhaps matching TRBD1 (6 bases). Germline assignment: CDR1 SGHNT and CDR2 YENEEA. The CDR3 sequence is 15 residues long.

About this clonotype itself: A far larger clone lies a single base away; this is likely a read error. The CDR3 here is CASSHGGPGDIRYF. CDR3 sequence (DNA): TGTGCCAGCAGCCACGGGGGGCCTGGGGACATTCGGTACTTC. This chain connects TRBV7-2 to TRBJ2-4; perhaps TRBD2 as D (7 bases). CDR1 and CDR2 (germline): SGHTA, FQGNSA. CDR3 size: 14 residues.

This clonotype was detected many times. V is TRBV7-2 and J is TRBJ2-7; tentatively, D is TRBD1 (5 bases). V was pared by 5 bases and J by 3 bases, with 14 bases between. CDR3 size: 14 residues. In germline, CDR1 is SGHTA, CDR2 FQGNSA. The CDR3 DNA reads TGTGCCAGCAGCCCCAGACGCGACAGCTACGAGCAGTACTTC. Its protein is CASSPRRDSYEQYF.

This clonotype has a count of ten or more. As the CDR3 is not closed by the conserved phenylalanine or tryptophan, this likely results from a read error. The rearrangement uses TRBV20-1 and TRBJ2-7; 10 nucleotides match TRBD2. The CDR3 covers 14 residues. V shed 6 bases, J shed 3 bases, and the junction held 8 bases outside the gene matches. CDR1 and CDR2 from the germline V gene are DFQATT and SNEGSKA (reference sequence). This CDR3 reads CSAGLLAGVYEQYL. The CDR3 DNA reads TGCAGTGCCGGACTGCTAGCGGGAGTCTACGAGCAGTACCTC.

This clonotype has more than one count but fewer than ten. The rearrangement uses TRBV7-3 and TRBJ1-5; unclear D gene. V was shortened by 5 bases and J by 8 bases, with 10 bases between the two germline ends. Per germline, CDR1 SGHTA and CDR2 FQGTGA. The CDR3 contains 12 residues. CDR3 amino acids: CASSPRAEPQHF. The CDR3 DNA is TGTGCCAGCAGCCCAAGGGCTGAGCCCCAGCATTTT.